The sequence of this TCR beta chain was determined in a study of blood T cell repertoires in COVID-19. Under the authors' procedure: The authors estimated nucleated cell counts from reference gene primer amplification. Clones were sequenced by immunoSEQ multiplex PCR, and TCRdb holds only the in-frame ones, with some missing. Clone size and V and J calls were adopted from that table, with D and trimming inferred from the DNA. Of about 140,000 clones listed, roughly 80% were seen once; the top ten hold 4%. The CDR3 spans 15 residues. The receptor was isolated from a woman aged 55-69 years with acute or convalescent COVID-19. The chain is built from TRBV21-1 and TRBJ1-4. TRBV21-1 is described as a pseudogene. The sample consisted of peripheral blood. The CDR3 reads CASSGGGSGGEKLFF. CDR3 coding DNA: TGTGCCAGCAGCGGGGGAGGGTCAGGAGGCGAAAAACTGTTTTTT.